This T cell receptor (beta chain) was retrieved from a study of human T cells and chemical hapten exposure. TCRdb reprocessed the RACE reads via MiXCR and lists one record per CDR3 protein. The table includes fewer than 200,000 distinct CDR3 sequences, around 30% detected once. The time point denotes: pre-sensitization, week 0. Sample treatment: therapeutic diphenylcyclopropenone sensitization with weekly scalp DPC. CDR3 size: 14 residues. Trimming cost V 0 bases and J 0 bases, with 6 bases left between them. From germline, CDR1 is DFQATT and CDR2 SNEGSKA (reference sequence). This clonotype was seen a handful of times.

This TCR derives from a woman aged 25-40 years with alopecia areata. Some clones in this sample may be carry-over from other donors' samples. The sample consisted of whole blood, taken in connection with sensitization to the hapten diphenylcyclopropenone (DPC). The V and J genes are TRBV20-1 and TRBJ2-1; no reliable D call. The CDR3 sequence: CSAREQSSYNEQFF. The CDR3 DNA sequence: TGCAGTGCTAGAGAACAGAGCTCCTACAATGAGCAGTTCTTC.